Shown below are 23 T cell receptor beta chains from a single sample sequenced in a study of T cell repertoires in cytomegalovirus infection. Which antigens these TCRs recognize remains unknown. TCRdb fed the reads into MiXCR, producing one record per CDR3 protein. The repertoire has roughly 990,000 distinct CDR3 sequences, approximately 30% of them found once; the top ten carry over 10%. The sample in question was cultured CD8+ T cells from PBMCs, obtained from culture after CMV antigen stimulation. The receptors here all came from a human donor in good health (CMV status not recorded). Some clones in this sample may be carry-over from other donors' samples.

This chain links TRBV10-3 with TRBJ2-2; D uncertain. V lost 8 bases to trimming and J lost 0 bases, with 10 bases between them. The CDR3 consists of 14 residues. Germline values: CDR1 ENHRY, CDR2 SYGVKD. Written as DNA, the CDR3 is TGTGCCATCGGCAGCCCGTCGAACACCGGGGAGCTGTTTTTT. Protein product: CAIGSPSNTGELFF.

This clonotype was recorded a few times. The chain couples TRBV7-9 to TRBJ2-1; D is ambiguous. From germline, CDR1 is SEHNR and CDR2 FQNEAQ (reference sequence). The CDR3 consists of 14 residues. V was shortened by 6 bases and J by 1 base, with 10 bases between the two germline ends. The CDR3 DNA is TGTGCCAGCAGTTGGGTCTGGTCCTACAATGAGCAGTTCTTC. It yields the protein CASSWVWSYNEQFF. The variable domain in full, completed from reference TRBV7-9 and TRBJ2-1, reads DTGVSQNPRHKITKRGQNVTFRCDPISEHNRLYWYRQTLGQGPEFLTYFQNEAQLEKSRLLSDRFSAERPKGSFSTLEIQRTEQGDSAMYLCASSWVWSYNEQFFGPGTRLTVL.

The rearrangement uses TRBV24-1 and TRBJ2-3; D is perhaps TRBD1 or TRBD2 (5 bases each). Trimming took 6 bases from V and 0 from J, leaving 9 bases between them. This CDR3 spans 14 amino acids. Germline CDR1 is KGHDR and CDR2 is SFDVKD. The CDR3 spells CATSRWDSTDTQYF. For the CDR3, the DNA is TGTGCCACCAGTCGGTGGGACAGCACAGATACGCAGTATTTT.

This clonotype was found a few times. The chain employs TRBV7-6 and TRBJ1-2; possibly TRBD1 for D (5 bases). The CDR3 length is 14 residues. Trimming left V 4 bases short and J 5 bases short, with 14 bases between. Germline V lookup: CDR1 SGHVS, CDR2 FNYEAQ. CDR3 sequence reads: CASSSPGPKYGYTF. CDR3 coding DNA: TGTGCCAGCAGCTCACCGGGACCCAAATATGGCTACACCTTC.

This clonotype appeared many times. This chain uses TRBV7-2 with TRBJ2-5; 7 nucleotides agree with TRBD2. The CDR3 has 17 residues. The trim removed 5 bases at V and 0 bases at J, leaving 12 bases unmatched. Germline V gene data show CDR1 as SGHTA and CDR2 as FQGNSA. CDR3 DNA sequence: TGTGCCAGCAGCCCACCTGGGGGGGTACTGTACCAAGAGACCCAGTACTTC. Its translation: CASSPPGGVLYQETQYF.

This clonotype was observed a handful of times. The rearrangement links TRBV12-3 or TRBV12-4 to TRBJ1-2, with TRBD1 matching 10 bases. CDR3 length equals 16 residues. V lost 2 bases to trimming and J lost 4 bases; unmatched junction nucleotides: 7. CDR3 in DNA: TGTGCCAGCAGTTTATCCCGGACAGGGGGTTTCTATGGCTACACCTTC. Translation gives CASSLSRTGGFYGYTF.

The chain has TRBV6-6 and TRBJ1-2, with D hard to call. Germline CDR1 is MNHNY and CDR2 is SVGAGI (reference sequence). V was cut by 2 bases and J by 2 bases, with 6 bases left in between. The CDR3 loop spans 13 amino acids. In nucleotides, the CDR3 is TGTGCCAGCAGTTACGAGCAAAACTATGGCTACACCTTC. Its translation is CASSYEQNYGYTF.

The CDR3 bases are TGTGCCAGCAGTTTAAATGGACTAGCGGGGAAGGCAGATGAGCAGTTCTTC. It yields the protein CASSLNGLAGKADEQFF. The chain carries TRBV27 and TRBJ2-1, with TRBD2 identical over 12 bases. This CDR3 has 17 residues. V lost 2 bases and J lost 8; bases outside the gene matches: 10. Germline CDR1 is MNHEY and CDR2 is SMNVEV (reference sequence).

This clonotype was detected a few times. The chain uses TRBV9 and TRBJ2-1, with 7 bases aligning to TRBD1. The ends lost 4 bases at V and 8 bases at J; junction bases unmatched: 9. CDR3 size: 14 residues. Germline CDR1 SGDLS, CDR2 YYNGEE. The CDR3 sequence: CASSSHRGQDEQFF. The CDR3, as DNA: TGTGCCAGCAGCTCCCACAGGGGCCAGGATGAGCAGTTCTTC.

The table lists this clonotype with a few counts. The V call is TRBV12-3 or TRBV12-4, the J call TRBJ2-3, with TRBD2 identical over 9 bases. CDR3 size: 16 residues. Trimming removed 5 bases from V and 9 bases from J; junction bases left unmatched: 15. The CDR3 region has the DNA TGTGCCAGCAGTCCTATTGCGGGGGGGCCTGGTCCGACGCAGTATTTT. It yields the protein CASSPIAGGPGPTQYF.

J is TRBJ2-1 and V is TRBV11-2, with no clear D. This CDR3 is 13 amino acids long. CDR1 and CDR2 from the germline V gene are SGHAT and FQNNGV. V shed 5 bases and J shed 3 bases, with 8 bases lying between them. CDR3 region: CASSDQIYNEQFF. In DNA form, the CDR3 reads TGTGCCAGCAGCGACCAAATCTACAATGAGCAGTTCTTC.

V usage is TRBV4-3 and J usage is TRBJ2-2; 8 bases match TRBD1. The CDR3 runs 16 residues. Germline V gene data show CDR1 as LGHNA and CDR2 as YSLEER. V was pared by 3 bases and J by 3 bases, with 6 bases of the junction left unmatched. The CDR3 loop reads CASSHPGGADTGELFF. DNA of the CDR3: TGCGCCAGCAGCCACCCAGGGGGCGCGGACACCGGGGAGCTGTTTTTT.

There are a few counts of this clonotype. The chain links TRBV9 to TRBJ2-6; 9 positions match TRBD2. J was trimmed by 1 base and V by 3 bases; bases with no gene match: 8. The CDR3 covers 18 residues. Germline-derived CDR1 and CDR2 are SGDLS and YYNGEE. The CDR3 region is CASSARLAVTSGANVLTF. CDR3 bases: TGTGCCAGCAGCGCCCGACTAGCGGTTACTTCTGGGGCCAACGTCCTGACTTTC.

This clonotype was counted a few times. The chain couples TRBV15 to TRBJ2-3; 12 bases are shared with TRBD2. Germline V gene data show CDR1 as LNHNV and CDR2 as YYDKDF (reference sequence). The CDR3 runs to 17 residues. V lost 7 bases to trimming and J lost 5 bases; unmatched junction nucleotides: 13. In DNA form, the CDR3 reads TGTGCCACCACCCTCCCGACTAGCGGGGGTGCTGAAGATACGCAGTATTTT. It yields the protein CATTLPTSGGAEDTQYF.

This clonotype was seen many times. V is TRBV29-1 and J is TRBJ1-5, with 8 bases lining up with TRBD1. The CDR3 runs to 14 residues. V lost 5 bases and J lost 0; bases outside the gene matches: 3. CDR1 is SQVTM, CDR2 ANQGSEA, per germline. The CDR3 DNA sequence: TGCAGCGTTATGACAGGGGATAGCAATCAGCCCCAGCATTTT. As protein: CSVMTGDSNQPQHF. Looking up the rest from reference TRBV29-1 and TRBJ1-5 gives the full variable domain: SAVISQKPSRDICQRGTSLTIQCQVDSQVTMMFWYRQQPGQSLTLIATANQGSEATYESGFVIDKFPISRPNLTFSTLTVSNMSPEDSSIYLCSVMTGDSNQPQHFGDGTRLSIL.

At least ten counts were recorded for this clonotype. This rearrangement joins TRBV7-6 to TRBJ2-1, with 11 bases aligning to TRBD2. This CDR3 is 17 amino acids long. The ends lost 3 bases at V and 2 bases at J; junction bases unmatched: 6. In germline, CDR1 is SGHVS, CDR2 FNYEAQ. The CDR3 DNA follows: TGTGCCAGCAGCTTCCTATTAGCGGGGGGGGCCTACAATGAGCAGTTCTTC. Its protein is CASSFLLAGGAYNEQFF.

The CDR3 here is CASSAFTLDSPRNTEAFF. CDR3 sequence (DNA): TGTGCCAGCAGCGCCTTCACCTTGGACAGCCCACGAAACACTGAAGCTTTCTTT. The rearrangement joins TRBV9 to TRBJ1-1; maybe TRBD1 (6 bases). The CDR3 is made up of 18 amino acids. V lost 3 bases to trimming and J lost 2 bases, with 23 bases between them. The germline CDR1 and CDR2 sequences are SGDLS and YYNGEE. The complete variable domain, with remaining parts taken from reference TRBV9 and TRBJ1-1, reads DSGVTQTPKHLITATGQRVTLRCSPRSGDLSVYWYQQSLDQGLQFLIQYYNGEERAKGNILERFSAQQFPDLHSELNLSSLELGDSALYFCASSAFTLDSPRNTEAFFGQGTRLTVV.

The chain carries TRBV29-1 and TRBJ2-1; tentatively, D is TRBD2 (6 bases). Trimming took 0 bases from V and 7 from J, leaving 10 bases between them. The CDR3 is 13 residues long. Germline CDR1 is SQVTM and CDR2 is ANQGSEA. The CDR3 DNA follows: TGCAGCGTTGAAGACTTTCGGGAGAATGAGCAGTTCTTC. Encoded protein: CSVEDFRENEQFF.

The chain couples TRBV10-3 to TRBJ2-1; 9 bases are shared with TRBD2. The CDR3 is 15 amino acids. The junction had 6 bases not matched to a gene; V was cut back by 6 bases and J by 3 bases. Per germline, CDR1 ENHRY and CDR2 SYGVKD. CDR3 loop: CAISLGAGGYNEQFF. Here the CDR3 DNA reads TGTGCCATCAGCCTAGGAGCGGGGGGCTACAATGAGCAGTTCTTC.

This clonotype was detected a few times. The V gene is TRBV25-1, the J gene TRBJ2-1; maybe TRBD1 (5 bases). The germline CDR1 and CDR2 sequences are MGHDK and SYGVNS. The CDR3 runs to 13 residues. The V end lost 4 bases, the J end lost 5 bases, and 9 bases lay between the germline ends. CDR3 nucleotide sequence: TGTGCCAGCAGTGGATGGGGCGACAATGAGCAGTTCTTC. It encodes CASSGWGDNEQFF.

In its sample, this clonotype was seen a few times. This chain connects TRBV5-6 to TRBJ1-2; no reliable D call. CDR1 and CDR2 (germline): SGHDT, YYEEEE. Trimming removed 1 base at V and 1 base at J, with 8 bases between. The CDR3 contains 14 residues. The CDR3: CASSLWTDNYGYTF. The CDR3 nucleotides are TGTGCCAGCAGCTTGTGGACGGATAACTATGGCTACACCTTC.

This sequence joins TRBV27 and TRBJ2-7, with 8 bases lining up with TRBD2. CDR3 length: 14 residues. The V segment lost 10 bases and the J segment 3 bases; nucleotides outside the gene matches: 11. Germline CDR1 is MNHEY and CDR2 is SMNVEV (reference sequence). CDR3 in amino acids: CATSPGGTLYEQYF. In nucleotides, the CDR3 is TGTGCCACCTCACCGGGGGGGACCCTCTACGAGCAGTACTTC.

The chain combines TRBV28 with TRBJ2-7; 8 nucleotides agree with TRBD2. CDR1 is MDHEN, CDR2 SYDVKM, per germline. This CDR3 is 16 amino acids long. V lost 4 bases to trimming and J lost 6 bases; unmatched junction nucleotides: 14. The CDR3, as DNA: TGTGCCAGCAGTTCCCCGTATAGCGCGGGGGGAGGCGAGCAGTACGTC. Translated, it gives CASSSPYSAGGGEQYV.